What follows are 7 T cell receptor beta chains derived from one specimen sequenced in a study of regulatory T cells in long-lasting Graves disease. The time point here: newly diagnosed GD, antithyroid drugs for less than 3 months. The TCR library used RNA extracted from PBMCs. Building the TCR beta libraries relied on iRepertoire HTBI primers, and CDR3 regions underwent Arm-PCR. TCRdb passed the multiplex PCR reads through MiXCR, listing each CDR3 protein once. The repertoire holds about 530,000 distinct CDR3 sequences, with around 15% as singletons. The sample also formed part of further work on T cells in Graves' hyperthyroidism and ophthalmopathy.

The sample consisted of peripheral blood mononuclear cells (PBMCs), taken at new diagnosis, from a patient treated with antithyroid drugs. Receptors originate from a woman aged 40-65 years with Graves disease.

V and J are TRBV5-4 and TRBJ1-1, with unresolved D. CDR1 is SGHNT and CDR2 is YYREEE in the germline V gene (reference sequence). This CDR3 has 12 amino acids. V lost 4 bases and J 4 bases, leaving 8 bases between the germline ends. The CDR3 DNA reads TGTGCCAGCAGCCGTGGACCCACTGAAGCTTTCTTT. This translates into CASSRGPTEAFF.

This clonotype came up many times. The CDR3 nucleotides read TGTGCCAGCGGTCCGGGGCCTTATAGCAATCAGCCCCAGCATTTT. This sequence encodes CASGPGPYSNQPQHF. The chain couples TRBV28 to TRBJ1-5; D is perhaps TRBD1 (5 bases). This CDR3 spans 15 amino acids. Germline V gives CDR1 MDHEN, CDR2 SYDVKM. Trimming removed 8 bases from V and 0 bases from J, with 14 bases in between.

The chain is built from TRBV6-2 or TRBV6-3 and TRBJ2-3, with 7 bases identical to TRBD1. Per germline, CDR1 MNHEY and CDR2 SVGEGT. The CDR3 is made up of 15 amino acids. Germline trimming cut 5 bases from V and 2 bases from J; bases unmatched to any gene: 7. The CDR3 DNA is TGTGCCAGCAGTCCTCGAGGGGGCCTCACAGATACGCAGTATTTT. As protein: CASSPRGGLTDTQYF.

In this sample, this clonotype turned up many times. The CDR3 sequence is CASSPEPTSVNEQFF. The DNA of the CDR3 is TGTGCCAGCAGCCCAGAACCTACTAGCGTCAATGAGCAGTTCTTC. The V gene is TRBV28, the J gene TRBJ2-1; 7 bases agree with TRBD2. V lost 6 bases and J lost 6; bases outside the gene matches: 11. Germline V lookup: CDR1 MDHEN, CDR2 SYDVKM. The CDR3 has 15 amino acids.

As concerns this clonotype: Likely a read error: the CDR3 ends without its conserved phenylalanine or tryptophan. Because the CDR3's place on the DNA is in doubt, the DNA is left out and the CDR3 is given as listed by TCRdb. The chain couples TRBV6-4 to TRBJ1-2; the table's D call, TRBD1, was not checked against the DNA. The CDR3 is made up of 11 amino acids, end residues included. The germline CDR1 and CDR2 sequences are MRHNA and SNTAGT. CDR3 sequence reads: CASSGSRVTVL.

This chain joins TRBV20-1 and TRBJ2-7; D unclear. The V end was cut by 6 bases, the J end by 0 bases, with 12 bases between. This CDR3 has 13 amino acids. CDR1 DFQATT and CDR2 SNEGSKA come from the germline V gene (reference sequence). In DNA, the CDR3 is TGCAGTGCCCCGGACGGATACTCCTACGAGCAGTACTTC. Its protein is CSAPDGYSYEQYF.

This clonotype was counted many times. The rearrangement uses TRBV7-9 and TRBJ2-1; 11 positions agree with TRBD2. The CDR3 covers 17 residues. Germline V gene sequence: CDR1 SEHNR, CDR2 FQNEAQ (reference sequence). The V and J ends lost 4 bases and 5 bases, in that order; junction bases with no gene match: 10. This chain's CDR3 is CASSSRGGLAVNNEQFF. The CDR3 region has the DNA TGTGCCAGCAGCTCCAGGGGGGGACTAGCGGTTAACAATGAGCAGTTCTTC.